The 10 T cell receptor beta chains presented below share a single source sample, sequenced in a study of CD4+ T cells in melanoma. Profiled with immunoSEQ multiplex PCR; TCRdb holds only in-frame clones, not every one. The sample lists about 140,000 clones, 80% to 95% occurring once. These receptors all stem from a human donor with melanoma.

As concerns this clone: This sample includes further DNA sequences coding for the same CDR3. CDR3 coding DNA: TGTGCCATCAGTGAGTCGGGAGGGCCCTCCTACGAGCAGTACTTC. This gives the protein CAISESGGPSYEQYF. This rearrangement joins TRBV10-3 to TRBJ2-7; TRBD2 agrees at 7 bases. Germline-derived CDR1 and CDR2 are ENHRY and SYGVKD. This CDR3 is 15 amino acids long. Unmatched junction bases numbered 2, after V lost 0 bases and J lost 0 bases.

This clone was seen a single time. This chain joins TRBV19 and TRBJ2-3; 7 bases are shared with TRBD2. The J segment lost 2 bases and the V segment lost 6 bases, leaving 8 bases of the junction unmatched. This CDR3 has 15 residues. CDR1 and CDR2 (germline): LNHDA, SQIVND (reference sequence). The CDR3 DNA reads as TGTGCCAGTAGAAAGCGGGGATCGGACACAGATACGCAGTATTTT. Translated: CASRKRGSDTDTQYF.

This clone has only one observation. This sequence joins TRBV10-2 and TRBJ1-2; 9 bases map to TRBD1. After removal of 5 bases from V and 6 bases from J, the junction contained 1 base not matched to a gene. From germline, CDR1 is WSHSY and CDR2 SAAADI. The CDR3 loop spans 12 amino acids. The CDR3 sequence is CASSRDRDGYTF. The CDR3 bases are TGCGCCAGCAGTAGGGACAGGGATGGCTACACCTTC.

The genes are TRBV5-1 and TRBJ1-1; D is undetermined. The CDR3 is 13 amino acids. CDR1 is SGHRS, CDR2 YFSETQ, per germline. V was clipped by 4 bases and J by 3 bases, with 10 bases between them. The CDR3: CASSATRYTEAFF. In DNA, the CDR3 is TGCGCCAGCAGCGCCACAAGGTACACTGAAGCTTTCTTT.

The chain couples TRBV2 to TRBJ1-5; 7 nucleotides line up with TRBD1. Per the germline V gene, CDR1 is SNHLY and CDR2 is FYNNEI. The CDR3 extends over 13 amino acids. Germline trimming cut 3 bases from V and 7 bases from J; bases unmatched to any gene: 3. CDR3 residues: CASSERGRQPQHF. The CDR3 DNA reads as TGTGCCAGCAGTGAGAGGGGGCGGCAGCCCCAGCATTTT.

The CDR3 sequence is CASSSSSRGTSTDTQYF. CDR3 DNA sequence: TGCGCCAGCAGCTCCTCGTCCCGGGGGACTAGCACAGATACGCAGTATTTT. The chain joins TRBV5-1 to TRBJ2-3; the D gene is possibly TRBD2 (6 bases). Per the germline V gene, CDR1 is SGHRS and CDR2 is YFSETQ. This CDR3 region has 17 residues. Trimming took 3 bases from V and 0 from J, leaving 17 bases between them.

V and J are TRBV11-2 and TRBJ1-4, with 7 bases matching TRBD1. CDR1 is SGHAT and CDR2 is FQNNGV in the germline V gene. This CDR3 is 13 amino acids long. With 4 bases clipped from V and 8 bases from J, the junction kept 4 bases outside the gene matches. CDR3 sequence reads: CASSSGQVEKLFF. CDR3 DNA sequence: TGTGCCAGCAGCTCCGGACAGGTAGAAAAACTGTTTTTT.

V usage is TRBV11-2 and J usage is TRBJ1-5; D is unclear. There are 14 residues in the CDR3. The germline V gene has CDR1 SGHAT and CDR2 FQNNGV. V was pared by 3 bases and J by 0 bases, with 6 bases between. The CDR3 nucleotides read TGTGCCAGCAGCTTCGGGATTAGCAATCAGCCCCAGCATTTT. It codes for CASSFGISNQPQHF.

The rearrangement joins TRBV5-1 to TRBJ1-6; D is ambiguous. Germline V CDR1 and CDR2: SGHRS, YFSETQ. This CDR3 is built from 14 residues. V was cut by 1 base and J by 8 bases, with 10 bases left in between. For the CDR3, the DNA is TGCGCCAGCAGCTTGAGTTATTTGGATTCACCCCTCCACTTT. The encoded protein is CASSLSYLDSPLHF.

V is TRBV19 and J is TRBJ2-3, with 7 positions matching TRBD2. CDR3 length equals 16 residues. Trimming at V came to 3 bases and at J to 1 base, leaving 7 bases not matched to a gene. From germline, CDR1 is LNHDA and CDR2 SQIVND (reference sequence). CDR3 in DNA: TGTGCCAGTAGTATGGGACTACTTGGCCGCACAGATACGCAGTATTTT. This sequence encodes CASSMGLLGRTDTQYF.